The 19 T cell receptor beta chains below come from one sample, sequenced in a study of T-cell reconstitution after alpha-beta-depleted transplantation in children. General observations from the study: One year post-transplant, T-cell counts and diversity were largely derived from T cells produced anew.

No antigen has been identified for these receptors. Unique molecular identifiers were incorporated when the TCRbeta library was constructed. From the PCR reads, TCRdb called clonotypes with MiXCR, one entry per CDR3 protein. The repertoire holds about 300,000 distinct CDR3 sequences, with around 7.3% as singletons. The sample in question was peripheral blood, obtained 360 days after TCRalphabeta/CD19-depleted stem cell transplant. The receptors shown here come from a female patient under 10 years old who had a stem cell transplant for Fanconi anemia, so the T cells may come from the graft donor.

This clonotype was observed at least ten times. The chain employs TRBV7-9 and TRBJ2-1; D gene ambiguous. Trimming took off 1 base at V and 7 bases at J, with 8 bases between the two ends. Germline loops: CDR1 SEHNR, CDR2 FQNEAQ (reference sequence). CDR3 length: 13 amino acids. The CDR3 DNA reads as TGTGCCAGCAGCTTAGACTCCCTTAATGAGCAGTTCTTC. Translating gives CASSLDSLNEQFF. The variable domain in full, completed from reference TRBV7-9 and TRBJ2-1, reads DTGVSQNPRHKITKRGQNVTFRCDPISEHNRLYWYRQTLGQGPEFLTYFQNEAQLEKSRLLSDRFSAERPKGSFSTLEIQRTEQGDSAMYLCASSLDSLNEQFFGPGTRLTVL.

This clonotype occurred many times. The chain employs TRBV3-1 and TRBJ2-1; D uncertain. CDR3 length equals 13 residues. The V gene's germline CDR1 is LGHDT and CDR2 YNNKEL (reference sequence). Deletions cut 0 bases from V and 7 bases from J, with 7 bases between. CDR3 nucleotides: TGTGCCAGCAGCCAAGAACCCCCGAATGAGCAGTTCTTC. Translation gives CASSQEPPNEQFF.

Turning to this clonotype: Just one base apart from a much larger clone, this may be a read error. The chain employs TRBV20-1 and TRBJ1-3; unclear D gene. Germline lookup yields CDR1 DFQATT and CDR2 SNEGSKA (reference sequence). This CDR3 is 11 amino acids long. The ends were cut back, 1 base at V and 7 bases at J, with 5 bases in the middle. CDR3 region: CSARARNTIYF. In DNA form, the CDR3 reads TGCAGTGCTAGAGCGAGGAACACCATATATTTT.

V and J are TRBV7-9 and TRBJ2-3; D gene unclear. V lost 5 bases and J lost 2, with 17 bases in between. This CDR3 region has 16 residues. Per the germline V gene, CDR1 is SEHNR and CDR2 is FQNEAQ (reference sequence). DNA of the CDR3: TGTGCCAGCAGCGCGCCCCCTCCGGCGGTCACAGATACGCAGTATTTT. It codes for CASSAPPPAVTDTQYF.

This clonotype has ten or more counts. The chain links TRBV5-1 to TRBJ2-3, with no clear D. This CDR3 comprises 14 residues. In germline, CDR1 is SGHRS, CDR2 YFSETQ. V lost 4 bases and J lost 3, with 12 bases in between. The chain's CDR3 is CASSRGEGTDTQYF. CDR3 DNA sequence: TGCGCCAGCAGCCGCGGAGAAGGGACAGATACGCAGTATTTT. Based on the CDR3 plus reference TRBV5-1 and TRBJ2-3, the full variable domain is KAGVTQTPRYLIKTRGQQVTLSCSPISGHRSVSWYQQTPGQGLQFLFEYFSETQRNKGNFPGRFSGRQFSNSRSEMNVSTLELGDSALYLCASSRGEGTDTQYFGPGTRLTVL.

The chain joins TRBV2 to TRBJ2-3; TRBD2 agrees at 10 bases. The V gene end was trimmed by 6 bases and the J gene end by 4 bases; junction bases not matched to a gene: 10. This CDR3 is built from 16 residues. Germline lookup yields CDR1 SNHLY and CDR2 FYNNEI. DNA for the CDR3: TGTGCCAGCAGACCTGACAGCGGGGGGGCTTCAGATACGCAGTATTTT. This translates into CASRPDSGGASDTQYF.

This clonotype occurred many times. DNA for the CDR3: TGTGCCAGCAGTACCCTCCGACTAGCGGTTTCCTACGAGCAGTACTTC. Protein sequence: CASSTLRLAVSYEQYF. The rearrangement joins TRBV28 to TRBJ2-7; 9 nucleotides agree with TRBD2. This CDR3 comprises 16 residues. The germline gives CDR1 MDHEN, CDR2 SYDVKM. The J segment lost 1 base and the V segment lost 5 bases, leaving 9 bases of the junction unmatched.

This clonotype was counted ten times or more. The rearrangement uses TRBV6-5 and TRBJ2-3, with TRBD2 identical over 11 bases. From germline, CDR1 is MNHEY and CDR2 SVGAGI. The CDR3 is made up of 15 amino acids. V lost 0 bases, J lost 9 bases, and 5 bases stayed unmatched. In DNA form, the CDR3 reads TGTGCCAGCAGTTACTCGACTAGCGGGGTTACGACGCAGTATTTT. The encoded protein is CASSYSTSGVTTQYF.

This clonotype was seen ten or more times. The chain links TRBV29-1 to TRBJ1-1; D gene uncertain. Trimming pared 5 bases from V and 1 base from J, leaving 5 bases between. Germline-derived CDR1 and CDR2 are SQVTM and ANQGSEA. The CDR3 is 11 amino acids. The CDR3 is CSVHGNTEAFF. In DNA, the CDR3 is TGCAGCGTTCACGGGAACACTGAAGCTTTCTTT.

This clonotype occurred a few times. This chain connects TRBV9 to TRBJ1-1; D is uncertain. V shed 3 bases and J shed 6 bases, with 12 bases lying between them. The CDR3 totals 13 residues. Germline V gene data show CDR1 as SGDLS and CDR2 as YYNGEE. CDR3 bases: TGTGCCAGCAGCGCGGAGCTCGGGGCTGAAGCTTTCTTT. This gives the protein CASSAELGAEAFF.

This chain connects TRBV11-2 to TRBJ2-5; no reliable D call. The CDR3 length is 11 residues. Per the germline V gene, CDR1 is SGHAT and CDR2 is FQNNGV. V lost 2 bases and J lost 7, with 5 bases in between. In nucleotides, the CDR3 is TGTGCCAGCAGCTTATACGGGACCCAGTACTTC. Its protein is CASSLYGTQYF. The variable domain in full, completed from reference TRBV11-2 and TRBJ2-5, reads EAGVAQSPRYKIIEKRQSVAFWCNPISGHATLYWYQQILGQGPKLLIQFQNNGVVDDSQLPKDRFSAERLKGVDSTLKIQPAKLEDSAVYLCASSLYGTQYFGPGTRLLVL.

This clonotype was counted at least ten times. The V and J genes are TRBV27 and TRBJ2-1; TRBD2 aligns across 10 bases. The V segment lost 5 bases and the J segment 6 bases; nucleotides outside the gene matches: 13. The V gene's germline CDR1 is MNHEY and CDR2 SMNVEV (reference sequence). CDR3 length: 17 amino acids. DNA for the CDR3: TGTGCCAGCAGTAAGTTACTCGAACTAGCGGGAACCAATGAGCAGTTCTTC. Translating gives CASSKLLELAGTNEQFF.

This sequence joins TRBV28 and TRBJ1-2; tentative D call: TRBD1 (6 bases). Trimming removed 6 bases at V and 5 bases at J, with 7 bases between. The CDR3 is 11 amino acids. Per the germline V gene, CDR1 is MDHEN and CDR2 is SYDVKM. The CDR3: CASRDSYGYTF. The CDR3 coding sequence is TGTGCCAGCAGGGACAGTTATGGCTACACCTTC.

Notes on this clonotype: A much larger clone differs from this one at a single base, so this may be a read error. Since no conserved phenylalanine or tryptophan closes the CDR3, a read error is the likely cause. V gene TRBV5-1 combines with J gene TRBJ2-7; 7 bases map to TRBD1. The junction had 14 bases not matched to a gene; V was cut back by 4 bases and J by 4 bases. Germline V gene lookup returns CDR1 SGHRS and CDR2 YFSETQ. CDR3 size: 16 residues. CDR3 sequence: CASSPLGQGVRYEQYC. The CDR3 DNA is TGCGCCAGCAGCCCTCTGGGGCAGGGGGTAAGATACGAGCAGTACTGC.

This clonotype was recorded many times. The chain couples TRBV29-1 to TRBJ1-1; 7 nucleotides line up with TRBD1. CDR1 and CDR2 (germline): SQVTM, ANQGSEA. Germline trimming cut 1 base from V and 1 base from J; bases unmatched to any gene: 0. This CDR3 spans 13 amino acids. The CDR3 sequence is CSVEGQGNTEAFF. In DNA form, the CDR3 reads TGCAGCGTTGAAGGACAGGGGAACACTGAAGCTTTCTTT.

The V gene is TRBV6-2 or TRBV6-3, the J gene TRBJ1-1, with 9 bases lining up with TRBD1. Germline CDR1 is MNHEY and CDR2 is SVGEGT. CDR3 size: 16 residues. With V trimmed by 0 bases and J by 0 bases, 2 bases remained unmatched. CDR3 sequence (DNA): TGTGCCAGCAGTTACTCGACAGGGGGTTTGAACACTGAAGCTTTCTTT. This encodes CASSYSTGGLNTEAFF.

The V call is TRBV10-2, the J call TRBJ2-7, with 7 bases aligning to TRBD2. The CDR3 has 14 residues. Germline V gene lookup returns CDR1 WSHSY and CDR2 SAAADI. V lost 1 base to trimming and J lost 1 base; unmatched junction nucleotides: 1. CDR3 protein: CASSEWEGSYEQYF. The CDR3, as DNA: TGCGCCAGCAGTGAGTGGGAGGGGTCCTACGAGCAGTACTTC.

This clonotype was found a few times. This chain joins TRBV5-1 and TRBJ1-1; D unclear. Germline V gene data show CDR1 as SGHRS and CDR2 as YFSETQ. Trimming shortened V by 0 bases and J by 1 base, and 7 bases separated the two germline ends. The CDR3 sequence is 14 residues long. The CDR3 coding sequence is TGCGCCAGCAGCTTGGGACCTACGAACACTGAAGCTTTCTTT. Translating gives CASSLGPTNTEAFF.

The chain links TRBV4-2 to TRBJ2-1; possible D gene TRBD1, 5 bases. This CDR3 contains 14 residues. Per germline, CDR1 LGHNA and CDR2 YNFKEQ. Trimming stripped 10 bases from V and 4 bases from J, with 17 bases between. CDR3 DNA sequence: TGTGCCATGAGCCCAGGGCGCCTGTACAATGAGCAGTTCTTC. The encoded protein is CAMSPGRLYNEQFF.